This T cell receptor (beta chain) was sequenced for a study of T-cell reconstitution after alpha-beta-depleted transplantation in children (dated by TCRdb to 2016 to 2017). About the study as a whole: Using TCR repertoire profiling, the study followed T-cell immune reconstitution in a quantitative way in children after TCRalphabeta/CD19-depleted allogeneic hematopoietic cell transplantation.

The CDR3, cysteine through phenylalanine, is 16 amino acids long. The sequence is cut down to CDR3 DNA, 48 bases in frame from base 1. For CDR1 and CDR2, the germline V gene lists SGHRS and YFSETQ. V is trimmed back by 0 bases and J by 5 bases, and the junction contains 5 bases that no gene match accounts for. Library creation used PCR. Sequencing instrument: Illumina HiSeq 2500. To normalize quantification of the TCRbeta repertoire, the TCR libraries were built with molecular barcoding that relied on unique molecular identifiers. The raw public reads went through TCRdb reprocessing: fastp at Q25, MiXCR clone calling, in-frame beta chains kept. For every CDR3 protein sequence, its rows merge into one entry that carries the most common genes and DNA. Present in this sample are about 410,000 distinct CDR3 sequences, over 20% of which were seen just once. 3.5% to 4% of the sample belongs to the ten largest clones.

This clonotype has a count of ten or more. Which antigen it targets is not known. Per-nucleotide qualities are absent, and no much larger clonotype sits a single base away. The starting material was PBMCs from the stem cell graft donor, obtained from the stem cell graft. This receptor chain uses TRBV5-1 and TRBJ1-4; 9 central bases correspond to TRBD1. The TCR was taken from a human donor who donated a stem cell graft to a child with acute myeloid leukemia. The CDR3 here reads CASSLAPQGANEKLFF. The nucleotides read TGCGCCAGCAGCTTGGCTCCACAGGGGGCGAATGAAAAACTGTTTTTT.